This T cell receptor (beta chain) is drawn from a study of cytomegalovirus exposure and HLA in healthy donors. Donors were nominally healthy when sampled, though unrecorded immune exposures were likely. CDR3 length: 15 residues. Germline V gene lookup returns CDR1 MNHNY and CDR2 SVGAGI (reference sequence). The V and J ends lost 6 bases and 1 base, in that order; junction bases with no gene match: 5. PCR primers comprised 60 Vbeta and 13 Jbeta primers. Repertoires were generated with immunoSEQ multiplex PCR, while TCRdb's copy carries only in-frame clones and drops some. This sample has 180,000 or so clones, with roughly 79% found just once.

The sample comprised PBMCs. This TCR was sampled from a man between 45 and 60 years old in good health and CMV-seropositive. The chain links TRBV6-6 to TRBJ2-3, with 9 bases aligning to TRBD2. The CDR3 DNA reads TGTGCCAGCAGGTCCTTAGCGGGGGGCACAGATACGCAGTATTTT. This translates into CASRSLAGGTDTQYF.